This T cell receptor beta chain was identified during a study of cytomegalovirus exposure and HLA in healthy donors. Whole-study findings and limits: TRBV6-2, TRBV6-3 and some other V segments were unresolvable in 87-base-pair reads. Researchers counted around 170 TCR beta chains as cytomegalovirus-associated. Earlier analysis found most TCR beta V segments productive about 87% or about 30% of the time. In vitro checks showed that a few CMV-associated chains really do target CMV antigens.

Germline-derived CDR1 and CDR2 are LNHNV and YYDKDF (reference sequence). The CDR3 is 15 amino acids. With V trimmed by 0 bases and J by 4 bases, 3 bases remained unmatched. About this clone: Its antigen is not identified.

Researchers ran the PCR with 60 Vbeta and 13 Jbeta primers. The data were produced by immunoSEQ multiplex PCR, yet TCRdb's version contains in-frame clones alone and is incomplete. The sample records 100,000 to 150,000 clones, about 80% being singletons. V usage is TRBV15 and J usage is TRBJ2-3; 8 bases align to TRBD2. Sequencing was done on a sample of PBMCs. This receptor was taken from a woman aged 45 to 65 in good health and CMV-seronegative. CDR3 sequence (DNA): TGTGCCACCAGCAGAGATAGCGGGAACTCAGATACGCAGTATTTT. Protein: CATSRDSGNSDTQYF.